A single sample gave rise to the 8 T cell receptor beta chains below, sequenced in a study of spatial heterogeneity in lung cancer. Time point noted: sample taken at primary tumor resection. Antigens of these TCRs are unknown. MiXCR, applied by TCRdb to the 5' RACE reads, yields one record per CDR3 protein. The data show approximately 6,700 distinct CDR3 sequences, with under 1.5% seen just once and approximately 9.7% held by the top ten. Study results and limitations: Tumors with more nonsynonymous mutations had more expanded intratumoral alpha and beta TCRs.

The sample in question was lung tumor tissue, obtained at surgery. The receptors derive from a male donor with early-stage non-small cell lung cancer.

At least ten counts were recorded for this clonotype. The chain combines TRBV2 with TRBJ2-3; D perhaps matches TRBD2 (7 bases). The CDR3 has 14 amino acids. The germline V gene has CDR1 SNHLY and CDR2 FYNNEI. Deletions cut 8 bases from V and 2 bases from J, with 14 bases between. The CDR3 reads CASQWRGPTDTQYF. CDR3 bases: TGTGCCAGCCAGTGGCGGGGGCCCACAGATACGCAGTATTTT. The complete variable domain, with remaining parts taken from reference TRBV2 and TRBJ2-3, reads EPEVTQTPSHQVTQMGQEVILRCVPISNHLYFYWYRQILGQKVEFLVSFYNNEISEKSEIFDDQFSVERPDGSNFTLKIRSTKLEDSAMYFCASQWRGPTDTQYFGPGTRLTVL.

This clonotype has ten or more counts. The CDR3 sequence: CSAREQGNTGELFF. CDR3 sequence (DNA): TGCAGTGCTAGAGAACAGGGGAACACCGGGGAGCTGTTTTTT. V gene TRBV20-1 combines with J gene TRBJ2-2; D is perhaps TRBD1 (6 bases). The CDR3 extends over 14 amino acids. Germline CDR1 reads DFQATT; CDR2 reads SNEGSKA (reference sequence). The V and J ends lost 0 bases and 1 base respectively, with 6 bases between them.

This clonotype was observed many times. V and J are TRBV5-1 and TRBJ1-4; D is unclear. Trimming removed 3 bases at V and 7 bases at J, with 16 bases between. This CDR3 comprises 15 residues. CDR1 and CDR2 from the germline V gene are SGHRS and YFSETQ. CDR3 sequence: CASSSGATSGEKLFF. The CDR3 nucleotides read TGCGCCAGCAGCTCGGGTGCCACGTCTGGTGAAAAACTGTTTTTT.

This clonotype showed up many times. The rearrangement uses TRBV6-2 or TRBV6-3 and TRBJ2-3; 12 bases are shared with TRBD2. After removal of 6 bases from V and 0 bases from J, the junction contained 19 bases not matched to a gene. The CDR3 is made up of 21 amino acids. Germline assignment: CDR1 MNHEY and CDR2 SVGEGT. This chain's CDR3 is CASSQTSGRTLQLPSTDTQYF. The CDR3 DNA follows: TGTGCCAGCAGCCAAACTAGCGGGAGGACACTTCAATTACCAAGCACAGATACGCAGTATTTT.

By its share, this clonotype is medium-sized. The chain uses TRBV7-9 and TRBJ1-5; 10 positions match TRBD1. The CDR3 length is 15 residues. Germline CDR1 is SEHNR and CDR2 is FQNEAQ (reference sequence). Unmatched junction bases numbered 3, after V lost 5 bases and J lost 2 bases. CDR3 DNA: TGTGCCAGCAGCCGACAGGGGGCCCGCAATCAGCCCCAGCATTTT. Translation: CASSRQGARNQPQHF. The whole variable domain, remainder taken from reference TRBV7-9 and TRBJ1-5, is DTGVSQNPRHKITKRGQNVTFRCDPISEHNRLYWYRQTLGQGPEFLTYFQNEAQLEKSRLLSDRFSAERPKGSFSTLEIQRTEQGDSAMYLCASSRQGARNQPQHFGDGTRLSIL.

This clonotype came up many times. The chain employs TRBV20-1 and TRBJ2-1; 13 bases fit TRBD2. Germline V lookup: CDR1 DFQATT, CDR2 SNEGSKA (reference sequence). Trimming took 2 bases from V and 7 from J; bases not matched to a gene: 8. This CDR3 spans 16 amino acids. CDR3 in DNA: TGCAGTGCTAGAACCCCACTAGCGGGAGGGGTTAATGAGCAGTTCTTC. It encodes CSARTPLAGGVNEQFF.

This clonotype was seen ten or more times. The J gene is TRBJ2-3, the V gene TRBV5-1, with TRBD2 identical over 9 bases. CDR1 is SGHRS and CDR2 is YFSETQ in the germline V gene. The CDR3 is 17 amino acids. The V segment lost 2 bases and the J segment 0 bases; nucleotides outside the gene matches: 7. The DNA for the CDR3 is TGCGCCAGCAGCTTAGAGCGGGGGGTTCCTAGCACAGATACGCAGTATTTT. This codes for CASSLERGVPSTDTQYF.

This clonotype was detected ten times or more. This chain uses TRBV19 with TRBJ2-1; D is tentatively TRBD1 or TRBD2 (5 bases each). The V end lost 4 bases, the J end lost 7 bases, and 14 bases lay between the germline ends. The CDR3 covers 14 residues. The V gene's germline CDR1 is LNHDA and CDR2 SQIVND (reference sequence). The CDR3 spells CASSTPGRTNEQFF. Written as DNA, the CDR3 is TGTGCCAGTAGTACGCCGGGACGGACTAATGAGCAGTTCTTC.